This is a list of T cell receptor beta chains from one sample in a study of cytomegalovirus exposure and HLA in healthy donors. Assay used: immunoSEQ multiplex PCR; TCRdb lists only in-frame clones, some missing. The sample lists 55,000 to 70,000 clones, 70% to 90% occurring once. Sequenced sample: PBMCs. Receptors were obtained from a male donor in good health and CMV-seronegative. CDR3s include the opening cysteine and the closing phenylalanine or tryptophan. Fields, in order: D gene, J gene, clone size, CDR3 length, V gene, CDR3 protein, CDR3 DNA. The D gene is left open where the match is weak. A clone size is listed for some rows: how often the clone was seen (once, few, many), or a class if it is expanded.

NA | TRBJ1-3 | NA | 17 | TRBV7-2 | CASSLAGGPHSGNTIYF | TGTGCCAGCAGCTTAGCGGGGGGTCCTCACTCTGGAAACACCATATATTTT
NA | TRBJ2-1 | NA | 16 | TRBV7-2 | CASSQSSGSLYNEQFF | TGTGCCAGCAGCCAGTCTTCCGGGTCCCTATACAATGAGCAGTTCTTC
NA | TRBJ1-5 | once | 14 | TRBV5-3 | CARSSREPSQPQHF | TGTGCCAGAAGCAGCCGGGAGCCCTCTCAGCCCCAGCATTTT
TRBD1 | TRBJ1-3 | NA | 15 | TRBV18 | CASPPQGRFGNTIYF | TGTGCCAGCCCCCCACAGGGGAGGTTTGGAAACACCATATATTTT
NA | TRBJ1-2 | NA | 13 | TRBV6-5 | CASSQTSNYGYTF | TGTGCCAGCAGCCAGACTTCTAACTATGGCTACACCTTC
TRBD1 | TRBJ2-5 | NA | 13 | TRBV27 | CASSFRGWETQYF | TGTGCCAGCAGTTTCAGGGGGTGGGAGACCCAGTACTTC
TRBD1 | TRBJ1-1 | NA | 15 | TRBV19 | CASSTWTGGFTEAFF | TGTGCCAGTAGTACCTGGACAGGGGGCTTTACTGAAGCTTTCTTT
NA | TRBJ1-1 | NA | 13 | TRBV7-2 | CASRKGEGMGAFF | TGTGCCAGCAGGAAGGGTGAGGGAATGGGAGCTTTCTTT
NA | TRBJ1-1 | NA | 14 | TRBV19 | CASTAGWGNTEAFF | TGTGCCAGTACTGCAGGGTGGGGGAACACTGAAGCTTTCTTT
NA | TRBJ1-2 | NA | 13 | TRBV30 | CAWRARGLLGYTF | TGTGCCTGGAGGGCCAGGGGCCTCCTCGGCTACACCTTC
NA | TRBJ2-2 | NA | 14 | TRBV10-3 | CAISDKTNTGELFF | TGTGCCATCTCGGACAAGACGAACACCGGGGAGCTGTTTTTT
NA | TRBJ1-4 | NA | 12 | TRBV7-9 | CASSLESRKLFF | TGTGCCAGCAGCTTAGAGTCGAGGAAACTGTTTTTT
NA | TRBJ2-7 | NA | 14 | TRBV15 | CATSPISSSYEQYF | TGTGCCACCAGCCCTATTTCTTCAAGCTACGAGCAGTACTTC
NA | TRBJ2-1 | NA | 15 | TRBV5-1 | CASSLASGLNNEQFF | TGCGCCAGCAGCTTGGCCAGCGGCTTAAACAATGAGCAGTTCTTC
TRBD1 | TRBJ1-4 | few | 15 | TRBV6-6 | CASQPPTGTNEKLFF | TGTGCCAGCCAGCCACCGACAGGGACCAATGAAAAACTGTTTTTT
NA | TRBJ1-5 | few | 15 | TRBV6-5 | CASTQLGRGRQPQHF | TGTGCCAGCACCCAACTAGGCAGAGGTCGTCAGCCCCAGCATTTT
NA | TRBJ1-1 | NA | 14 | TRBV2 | CASIRAERNTEAFF | TGTGCCAGCATACGCGCGGAGAGAAACACTGAAGCTTTCTTT
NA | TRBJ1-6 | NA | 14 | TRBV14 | CASSLGQLESPLHF | TGTGCCAGCAGCTTAGGACAGTTGGAATCACCCCTCCACTTT